The 27 T cell receptor beta chains below all came from one sample that was sequenced in a study of blood T cell repertoires in COVID-19. The assay was immunoSEQ multiplex PCR, and TCRdb's table has in-frame clones only and misses some. The table has around 140,000 clones, approximately 83% seen once. Sequenced input: peripheral blood. Source of these receptors: a human donor in a cohort sampled during active COVID-19.

CDR3 sequence (DNA): TGTGCCAGCAGTTTATCTCGACTAGCGGGAGCTGGTGAGCAGTTCTTC. Translation: CASSLSRLAGAGEQFF. The chain carries TRBV27 and TRBJ2-1; 12 bases are shared with TRBD2. Germline V gives CDR1 MNHEY, CDR2 SMNVEV (reference sequence). The CDR3 has 16 residues. V shed 0 bases and J 9 bases; nucleotides not matched to a gene: 6.

The rearrangement joins TRBV19 to TRBJ2-1; the D is unclear. The CDR3 is 14 residues long. V was cut by 1 base and J by 2 bases, with 6 bases left in between. Germline CDR1 reads LNHDA; CDR2 reads SQIVND (reference sequence). DNA of the CDR3: TGTGCCAGTAGTATAGGAGGTACCTACAATGAGCAGTTCTTC. Translation: CASSIGGTYNEQFF.

This chain uses TRBV19 with TRBJ1-5; the match to TRBD1 covers 7 bases. CDR1 is LNHDA and CDR2 is SQIVND in the germline V gene (reference sequence). This CDR3 spans 13 amino acids. The J segment lost 7 bases and the V segment lost 3 bases, leaving 3 bases of the junction unmatched. CDR3 bases: TGTGCCAGTAGTATCGCAGGGGGACAGCCCCAGCATTTT. This sequence encodes CASSIAGGQPQHF.

This clone appeared a single time. The chain recombines TRBV6-5 with TRBJ2-5; possibly TRBD2 for D (5 bases). Germline V lookup: CDR1 MNHEY, CDR2 SVGAGI. V was trimmed by 8 bases and J by 1 base, leaving 14 bases between them. The CDR3 covers 14 residues. The DNA of the CDR3 is TGTGCCAGCTCCCCCCGGGGAGCCCAAGAGACCCAGTACTTC. Its protein product is CASSPRGAQETQYF.

The rearrangement joins TRBV6-4 to TRBJ1-5, with unresolved D. Per the germline V gene, CDR1 is MRHNA and CDR2 is SNTAGT. The CDR3 is 10 residues long. This CDR3 reads CDLLRACKHF. The CDR3 nucleotides are TGTGACCTACTCCGAGCTTGTAAGCATTTT.

The chain carries TRBV5-1 and TRBJ1-3, with 10 bases fitting TRBD1. With V trimmed by 4 bases and J by 0 bases, 1 base remained unmatched. CDR3 length: 15 amino acids. Looked up from germline, CDR1 is SGHRS and CDR2 is YFSETQ. CDR3 bases: TGCGCCAGCAGCAGGACAGGGGGCTCTGGAAACACCATATATTTT. Its translation is CASSRTGGSGNTIYF.

The V and J genes are TRBV7-9 and TRBJ2-1; tentative D call: TRBD2 (6 bases). Germline CDR1 SEHNR, CDR2 FQNEAQ (reference sequence). V was shortened by 5 bases and J by 5 bases, with 13 bases between the two germline ends. CDR3 length equals 14 residues. CDR3 protein: CASSRYLAHNEQFF. The CDR3 region has the DNA TGTGCCAGCAGCCGTTACCTAGCGCACAATGAGCAGTTCTTC.

The chain has TRBV7-2 and TRBJ1-2, with D hard to call. Germline V CDR1 and CDR2: SGHTA, FQGNSA. CDR3 length equals 14 residues. The ends were cut back, 5 bases at V and 4 bases at J, with 14 bases in the middle. CDR3 coding DNA: TGTGCCAGCAGCCGCAGAACCATCTCCTATGGCTACACCTTC. This gives the protein CASSRRTISYGYTF.

The chain is built from TRBV19 and TRBJ1-2, with D unclear. The CDR3 loop spans 12 amino acids. The V gene lost 3 bases and the J gene lost 4 bases, with 6 bases spanning the gap. CDR1 and CDR2 (germline): LNHDA, SQIVND (reference sequence). CDR3 in amino acids: CASSISVYGYTF. CDR3 nucleotide sequence: TGTGCCAGTAGTATTAGCGTCTATGGCTACACCTTC.

V usage is TRBV7-3 and J usage is TRBJ2-1, with 8 bases lining up with TRBD2. In germline, CDR1 is SGHTA, CDR2 FQGTGA. The V and J ends lost 2 bases and 6 bases, in that order; junction bases with no gene match: 3. CDR3 length: 14 residues. The CDR3 reads CASSLSGTSNEQFF. CDR3 coding DNA: TGTGCCAGCAGCTTATCCGGGACTAGCAATGAGCAGTTCTTC.

CDR3 sequence: CASRIGSITDTQYF. The CDR3 DNA reads as TGTGCCAGCAGGATAGGGAGTATTACAGATACGCAGTATTTT. The chain combines TRBV7-8 with TRBJ2-3; D is possibly TRBD2 (5 bases). V was shortened by 6 bases and J by 3 bases, with 13 bases between the two germline ends. The CDR3 is 14 residues long. The germline CDR1 and CDR2 sequences are SGHVS and FQNEAQ. The full variable domain, its missing parts supplied by reference TRBV7-8 and TRBJ2-3, is GAGVSQSPRYKVAKRGQDVALRCDPISGHVSLFWYQQALGQGPEFLTYFQNEAQLDKSGLPSDRFFAERPEGSVSTLKIQRTQQEDSAVYLCASRIGSITDTQYFGPGTRLTVL.

This clone was seen more than once but under ten times. The chain has TRBV5-1 and TRBJ2-2, with TRBD1 matching 7 bases. This CDR3 region has 11 residues. The V gene end was trimmed by 4 bases and the J gene end by 17 bases; junction bases not matched to a gene: 8. CDR1 and CDR2 from the germline V gene are SGHRS and YFSETQ. CDR3 bases: TGCGCCAGCAGCCGAGGGGGCCCGATATTTTTT. Its translation is CASSRGGPIFF.

J is TRBJ2-5 and V is TRBV5-4, with a tentative D call TRBD2 (6 bases). Looked up from germline, CDR1 is SGHNT and CDR2 is YYREEE (reference sequence). CDR3 length: 18 residues. The ends were cut back, 4 bases at V and 5 bases at J, with 27 bases in the middle. CDR3 residues: CASSTRGGGRGIGETQYF. The CDR3 DNA follows: TGTGCCAGCAGCACCCGGGGTGGGGGGAGAGGTATAGGGGAGACCCAGTACTTC. Variable domain in full (rest from reference TRBV5-4 and TRBJ2-5): ETGVTQSPTHLIKTRGQQVTLRCSSQSGHNTVSWYQQALGQGPQFIFQYYREEENGRGNFPPRFSGLQFPNYSSELNVNALELDDSALYLCASSTRGGGRGIGETQYFGPGTRLLVL.

The chain links TRBV2 to TRBJ2-2, with 7 bases that match TRBD2. CDR3 length: 14 residues. CDR1 and CDR2 (germline): SNHLY, FYNNEI. After removal of 9 bases from V and 4 bases from J, the junction contained 8 bases not matched to a gene. CDR3 loop: CASAREARTGELFF. As DNA, the CDR3 is TGTGCCAGTGCTCGGGAGGCCCGCACCGGGGAGCTGTTTTTT.

The chain couples TRBV27 to TRBJ1-1; tentatively, D is TRBD1 (6 bases). Per germline, CDR1 MNHEY and CDR2 SMNVEV (reference sequence). CDR3 length: 17 residues. Trimming stripped 2 bases from V and 1 base from J, with 17 bases between. The CDR3 DNA reads as TGTGCCAGCAGTTTAGACCCCAGGGGCTACGGGAACACTGAAGCTTTCTTT. Protein: CASSLDPRGYGNTEAFF.

The chain links TRBV18 to TRBJ2-4; 9 bases fit TRBD1. The CDR3 loop spans 15 amino acids. The V and J ends lost 3 bases and 7 bases, in that order; junction bases with no gene match: 7. CDR1 is KGHSH and CDR2 is LQKENI in the germline V gene. CDR3 bases: TGTGCCAGCTCACCCCGGGACAGGGTTGGGAACATTCAGTACTTC. Its protein product is CASSPRDRVGNIQYF.

This clone was counted once. The V and J genes are TRBV6-1 and TRBJ2-1; 10 bases align to TRBD1. Germline CDR1 reads MNHNS; CDR2 reads SASEGT. V lost 0 bases, J lost 7 bases, and 3 bases stayed unmatched. The CDR3 is 15 residues long. The CDR3: CASSEARTGGNEQFF. The CDR3 nucleotides are TGTGCCAGCAGTGAAGCGAGGACAGGGGGGAATGAGCAGTTCTTC.

As DNA, the CDR3 is TGTGCTAGTGGTTTGGGGACACCGGCCCGGGATCAGCCCCAGCATTTT. It is translated as CASGLGTPARDQPQHF. The chain employs TRBV12-5 and TRBJ1-5; tentative D call: TRBD1 (5 bases). The V end was cut by 1 base, the J end by 5 bases, with 15 bases between. CDR3 length: 16 residues. From germline, CDR1 is LGHNT and CDR2 FRNRAP. Full variable domain (remainder filled in from reference TRBV12-5 and TRBJ1-5): DARVTQTPRHKVTEMGQEVTMRCQPILGHNTVFWYRQTMMQGLELLAYFRNRAPLDDSGMPKDRFSAEMPDATLATLKIQPSEPRDSAVYFCASGLGTPARDQPQHFGDGTRLSIL.

V is TRBV28 and J is TRBJ1-1; the match to TRBD1 covers 7 bases. Germline V lookup: CDR1 MDHEN, CDR2 SYDVKM. The CDR3 is 16 residues long. J gave up 1 base and V 6 bases, and 11 bases lay outside the gene matches. The CDR3 region is CASRDGQVGRNTEAFF. The DNA for the CDR3 is TGTGCCAGCAGGGACGGACAGGTCGGGAGGAACACTGAAGCTTTCTTT.

The genes are TRBV19 and TRBJ1-2; no definite D call. Trimming took 3 bases from V and 3 from J, leaving 8 bases between them. Germline assignment: CDR1 LNHDA and CDR2 SQIVND (reference sequence). The length of the CDR3 is 13 residues. The CDR3 loop is CASSMTGDYGYTF. The CDR3 DNA is TGTGCCAGTAGTATGACCGGGGACTATGGCTACACCTTC.

There are a few counts of this clone. The V call is TRBV3-1 (or the pseudogene TRBV3-2), the J call TRBJ1-4, with 7 bases fitting TRBD1. The CDR3 has 17 amino acids. Germline loops: CDR1 LGHDT, CDR2 YNNKEL (reference sequence). Losses at the gene ends were 5 bases for V and 2 bases for J; bases not matched to a gene: 11. The CDR3 sequence is CASSGGKGAWTNEKLFF. In DNA, the CDR3 is TGTGCCAGCAGCGGAGGGAAGGGGGCCTGGACTAATGAAAAACTGTTTTTT.

CDR3 region: CASSFQPPGGSYEQYF. CDR3 DNA sequence: TGTGCCAGCAGTTTCCAACCCCCAGGGGGCAGCTACGAGCAGTACTTC. This chain joins TRBV27 and TRBJ2-7; 8 bases align to TRBD1. There are 16 residues in the CDR3. Trimming took 3 bases from V and 3 from J; bases not matched to a gene: 10. Germline lookup yields CDR1 MNHEY and CDR2 SMNVEV (reference sequence).

This chain joins TRBV6-1 and TRBJ2-1; 7 bases map to TRBD1. From germline, CDR1 is MNHNS and CDR2 SASEGT. Trimming cost V 2 bases and J 3 bases; bases outside gene matches: 4. This CDR3 is built from 15 residues. CDR3 DNA sequence: TGTGCCAGCAGTGAACGGGGACAGAGCTACAATGAGCAGTTCTTC. It translates to CASSERGQSYNEQFF.

V gene TRBV28 combines with J gene TRBJ1-1; no clear D. Germline CDR1 MDHEN, CDR2 SYDVKM. Trimming took off 8 bases at V and 2 bases at J, with 12 bases between the two ends. The CDR3 sequence is 13 residues long. CDR3 protein: CASGGQTNTEAFF. The CDR3 nucleotides are TGTGCCAGCGGAGGGCAGACCAACACTGAAGCTTTCTTT.

V gene TRBV5-1 combines with J gene TRBJ1-1; perhaps TRBD1 as D (5 bases). V was trimmed by 4 bases and J by 1 base, leaving 11 bases between them. This CDR3 region has 14 residues. From germline, CDR1 is SGHRS and CDR2 YFSETQ. In nucleotides, the CDR3 is TGCGCCAGCAGCCCCAGGGAGGAGAACACTGAAGCTTTCTTT. This gives the protein CASSPREENTEAFF.

The chain carries TRBV4-1 and TRBJ1-1, with 11 bases lining up with TRBD1. This CDR3 region has 17 residues. After removal of 2 bases from V and 4 bases from J, the junction contained 9 bases not matched to a gene. The germline V gene encodes CDR1 MGHRA and CDR2 YSYEKL. CDR3 loop: CASSQRVSGTGGTEAFF. Written as DNA, the CDR3 is TGCGCCAGCAGCCAAAGGGTTTCCGGGACAGGGGGCACTGAAGCTTTCTTT.

The J gene is TRBJ2-2, the V gene TRBV11-3; no firm D call. This CDR3 has 13 residues. The germline gives CDR1 SGHNT, CDR2 YENEEA. With 5 bases removed from V and 5 bases from J, the gap between germline ends came to 9 bases. The DNA of the CDR3 is TGTGCCAGCAGCCCTTTTTCTACCGGGGAGCTGTTTTTT. It specifies CASSPFSTGELFF. Full variable domain (remainder filled in from reference TRBV11-3 and TRBJ2-2): EAGVVQSPRYKIIEKKQPVAFWCNPISGHNTLYWYLQNLGQGPELLIRYENEEAVDDSQLPKDRFSAERLKGVDSTLKIQPAELGDSAVYLCASSPFSTGELFFGEGSRLTVL.